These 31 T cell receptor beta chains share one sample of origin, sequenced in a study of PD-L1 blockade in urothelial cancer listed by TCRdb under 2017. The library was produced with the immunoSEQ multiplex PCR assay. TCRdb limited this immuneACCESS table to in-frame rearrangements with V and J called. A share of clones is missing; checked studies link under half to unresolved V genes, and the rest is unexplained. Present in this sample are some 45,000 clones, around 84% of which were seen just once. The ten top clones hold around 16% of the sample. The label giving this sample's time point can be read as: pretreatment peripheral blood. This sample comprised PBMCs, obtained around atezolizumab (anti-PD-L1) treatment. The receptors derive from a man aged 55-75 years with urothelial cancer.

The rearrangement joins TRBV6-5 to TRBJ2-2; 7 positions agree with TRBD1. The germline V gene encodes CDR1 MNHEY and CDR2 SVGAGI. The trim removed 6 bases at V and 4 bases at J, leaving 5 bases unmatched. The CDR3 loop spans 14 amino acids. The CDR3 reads CASRTGVVTGELFF. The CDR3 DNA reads TGTGCCAGCAGAACAGGGGTCGTCACCGGGGAGCTGTTTTTT.

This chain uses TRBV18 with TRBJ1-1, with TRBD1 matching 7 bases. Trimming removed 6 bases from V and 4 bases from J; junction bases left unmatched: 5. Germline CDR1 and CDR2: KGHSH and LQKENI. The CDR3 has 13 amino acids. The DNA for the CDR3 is TGTGCCAGCTCTACAGGGGTGGGCACTGAAGCTTTCTTT. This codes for CASSTGVGTEAFF.

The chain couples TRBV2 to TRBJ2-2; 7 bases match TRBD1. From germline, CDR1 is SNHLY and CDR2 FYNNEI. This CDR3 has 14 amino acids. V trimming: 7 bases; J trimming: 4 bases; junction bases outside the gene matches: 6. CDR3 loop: CASMTGFGTGELFF. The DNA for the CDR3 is TGTGCCAGCATGACAGGGTTCGGCACCGGGGAGCTGTTTTTT. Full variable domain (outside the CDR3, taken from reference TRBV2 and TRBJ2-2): EPEVTQTPSHQVTQMGQEVILRCVPISNHLYFYWYRQILGQKVEFLVSFYNNEISEKSEIFDDQFSVERPDGSNFTLKIRSTKLEDSAMYFCASMTGFGTGELFFGEGSRLTVL.

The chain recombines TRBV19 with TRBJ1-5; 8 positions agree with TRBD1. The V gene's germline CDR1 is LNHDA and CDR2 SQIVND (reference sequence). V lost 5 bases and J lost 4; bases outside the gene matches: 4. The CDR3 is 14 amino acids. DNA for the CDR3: TGTGCCAGTAGTTGGGACAGGCTTAATCAGCCCCAGCATTTT. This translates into CASSWDRLNQPQHF.

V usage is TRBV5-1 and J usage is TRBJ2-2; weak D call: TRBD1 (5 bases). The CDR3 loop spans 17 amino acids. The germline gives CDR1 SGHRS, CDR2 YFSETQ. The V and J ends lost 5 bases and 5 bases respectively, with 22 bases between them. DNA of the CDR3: TGCGCCAGCAGTCCTCAGGGTCCCTACTCGGGTACCGGGGAGCTGTTTTTT. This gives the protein CASSPQGPYSGTGELFF.

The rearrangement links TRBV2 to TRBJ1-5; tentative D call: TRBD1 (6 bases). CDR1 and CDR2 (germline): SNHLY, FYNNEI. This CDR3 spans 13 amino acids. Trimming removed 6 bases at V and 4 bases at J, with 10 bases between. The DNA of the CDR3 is TGTGCCAGCAGGGACAGAAAGAATCAGCCCCAGCATTTT. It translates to CASRDRKNQPQHF.

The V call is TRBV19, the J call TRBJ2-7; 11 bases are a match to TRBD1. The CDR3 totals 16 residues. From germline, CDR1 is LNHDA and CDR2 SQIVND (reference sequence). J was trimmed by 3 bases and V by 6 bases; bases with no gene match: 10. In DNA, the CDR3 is TGTGCCAGTAGCGAAAATGCCGGGACAGGGGGCTACGAGCAGTACTTC. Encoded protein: CASSENAGTGGYEQYF.

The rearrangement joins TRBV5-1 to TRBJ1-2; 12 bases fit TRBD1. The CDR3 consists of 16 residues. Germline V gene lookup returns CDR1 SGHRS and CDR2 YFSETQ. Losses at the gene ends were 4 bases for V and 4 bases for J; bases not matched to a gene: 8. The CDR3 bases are TGCGCCAGCAGCCAGAGGGACAGGGGGCTTGGCTATGGCTACACCTTC. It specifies CASSQRDRGLGYGYTF.

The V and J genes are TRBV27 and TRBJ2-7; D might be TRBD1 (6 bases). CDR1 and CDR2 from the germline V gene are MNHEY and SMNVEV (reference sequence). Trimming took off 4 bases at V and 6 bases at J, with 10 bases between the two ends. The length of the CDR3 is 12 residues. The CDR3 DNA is TGTGCCAGCAGTTGGGGGCCGGGCGAGCAGTACTTC. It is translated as CASSWGPGEQYF.

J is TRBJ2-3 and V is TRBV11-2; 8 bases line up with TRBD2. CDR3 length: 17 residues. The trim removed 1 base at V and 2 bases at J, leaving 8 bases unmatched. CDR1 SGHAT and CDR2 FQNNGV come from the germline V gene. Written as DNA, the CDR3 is TGTGCCAGCAGCTTAGTCCGGGGGGGGGAACTCACAGATACGCAGTATTTT. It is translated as CASSLVRGGELTDTQYF. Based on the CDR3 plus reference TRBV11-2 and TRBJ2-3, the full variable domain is EAGVAQSPRYKIIEKRQSVAFWCNPISGHATLYWYQQILGQGPKLLIQFQNNGVVDDSQLPKDRFSAERLKGVDSTLKIQPAKLEDSAVYLCASSLVRGGELTDTQYFGPGTRLTVL.

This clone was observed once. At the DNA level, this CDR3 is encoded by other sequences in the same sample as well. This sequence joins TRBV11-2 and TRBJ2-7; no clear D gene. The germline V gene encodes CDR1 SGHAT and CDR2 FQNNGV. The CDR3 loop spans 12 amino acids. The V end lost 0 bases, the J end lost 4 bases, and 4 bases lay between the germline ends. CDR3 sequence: CASSLDRYEQYF. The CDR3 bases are TGTGCCAGCAGCTTAGACAGGTACGAGCAGTACTTC.

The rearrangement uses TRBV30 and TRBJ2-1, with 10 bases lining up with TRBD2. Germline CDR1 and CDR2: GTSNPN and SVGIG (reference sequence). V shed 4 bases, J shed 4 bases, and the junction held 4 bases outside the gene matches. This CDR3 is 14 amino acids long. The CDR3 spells CAWTGLALYNEQFF. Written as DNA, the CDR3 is TGTGCCTGGACGGGACTAGCGCTTTACAATGAGCAGTTCTTC.

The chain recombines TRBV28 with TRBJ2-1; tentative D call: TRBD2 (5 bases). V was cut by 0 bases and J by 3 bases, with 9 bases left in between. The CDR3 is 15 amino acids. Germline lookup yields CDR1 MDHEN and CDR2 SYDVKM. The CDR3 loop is CASSLWSGNYNEQFF. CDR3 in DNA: TGTGCCAGCAGTTTATGGTCCGGGAACTACAATGAGCAGTTCTTC.

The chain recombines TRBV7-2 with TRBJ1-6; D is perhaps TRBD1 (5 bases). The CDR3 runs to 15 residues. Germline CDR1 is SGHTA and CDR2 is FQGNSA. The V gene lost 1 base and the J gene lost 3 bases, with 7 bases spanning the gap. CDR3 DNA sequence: TGTGCCAGCAGCTTAGGACAGATCTATAATTCACCCCTCCACTTT. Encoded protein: CASSLGQIYNSPLHF.

CDR3 sequence (DNA): TGCGCCAGCAGTGGGAGGGCTAGCGGGATCTACCGCACAGATACGCAGTATTTT. Translation: CASSGRASGIYRTDTQYF. The chain uses TRBV10-1 and TRBJ2-3, with 9 nucleotides matching TRBD2. In germline, CDR1 is WNHNN, CDR2 SYGVQD (reference sequence). The CDR3 loop spans 18 amino acids. After removal of 4 bases from V and 1 base from J, the junction contained 12 bases not matched to a gene.

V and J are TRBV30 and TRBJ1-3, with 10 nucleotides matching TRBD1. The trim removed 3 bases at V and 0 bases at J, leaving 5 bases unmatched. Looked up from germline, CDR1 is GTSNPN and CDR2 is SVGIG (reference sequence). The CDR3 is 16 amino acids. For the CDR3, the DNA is TGTGCCTGGAGCCGACAGGGGGCCATCTCTGGAAACACCATATATTTT. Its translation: CAWSRQGAISGNTIYF. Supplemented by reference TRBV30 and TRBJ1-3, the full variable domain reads SQTIHQWPATLVQPVGSPLSLECTVEGTSNPNLYWYRQAAGRGLQLLFYSVGIGQISSEVPQNLSASRPQDRQFILSSKKLLLSDSGFYLCAWSRQGAISGNTIYFGEGSWLTVV.

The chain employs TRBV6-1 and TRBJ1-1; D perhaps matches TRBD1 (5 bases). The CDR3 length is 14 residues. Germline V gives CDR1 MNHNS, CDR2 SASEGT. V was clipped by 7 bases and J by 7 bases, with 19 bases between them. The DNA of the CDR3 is TGTGCCAGCACCGGCGGGAGGGGTGGTTATGAAGCTTTCTTT. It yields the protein CASTGGRGGYEAFF.

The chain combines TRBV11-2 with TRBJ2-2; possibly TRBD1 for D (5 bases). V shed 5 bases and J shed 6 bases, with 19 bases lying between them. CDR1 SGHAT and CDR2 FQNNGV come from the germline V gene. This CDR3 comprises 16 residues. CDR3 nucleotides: TGTGCCAGCAGCGTCTCAGTCCTTGGGGCGCCCGGGGAGCTGTTTTTT. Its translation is CASSVSVLGAPGELFF.

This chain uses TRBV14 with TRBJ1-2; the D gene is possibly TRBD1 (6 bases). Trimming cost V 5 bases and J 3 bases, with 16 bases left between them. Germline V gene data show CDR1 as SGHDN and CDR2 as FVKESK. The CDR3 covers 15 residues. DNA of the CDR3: TGTGCCAGCAGCTTACAGGGTACGGAGTACTATGGCTACACCTTC. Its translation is CASSLQGTEYYGYTF.

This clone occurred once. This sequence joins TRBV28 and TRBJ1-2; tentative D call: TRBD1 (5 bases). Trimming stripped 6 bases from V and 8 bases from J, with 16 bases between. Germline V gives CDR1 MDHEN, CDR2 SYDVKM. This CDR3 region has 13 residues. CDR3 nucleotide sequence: TGTGCCAGCAGGCAACAGACAAAGGGGGGCTACACCTTC. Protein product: CASRQQTKGGYTF.

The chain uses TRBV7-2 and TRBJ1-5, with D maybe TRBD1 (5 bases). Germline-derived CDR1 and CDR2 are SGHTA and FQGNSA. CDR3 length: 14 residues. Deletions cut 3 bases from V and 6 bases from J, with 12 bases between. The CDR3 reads CASSLGEAGQPQHF. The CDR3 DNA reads TGTGCCAGCAGCTTGGGGGAAGCGGGTCAGCCCCAGCATTTT.

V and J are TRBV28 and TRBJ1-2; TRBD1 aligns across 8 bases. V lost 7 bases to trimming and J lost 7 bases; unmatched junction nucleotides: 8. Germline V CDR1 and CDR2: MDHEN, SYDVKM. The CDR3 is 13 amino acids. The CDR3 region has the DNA TGTGCCAGCAAGAAACAGGGGGAAGGTGGCTACACCTTC. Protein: CASKKQGEGGYTF.

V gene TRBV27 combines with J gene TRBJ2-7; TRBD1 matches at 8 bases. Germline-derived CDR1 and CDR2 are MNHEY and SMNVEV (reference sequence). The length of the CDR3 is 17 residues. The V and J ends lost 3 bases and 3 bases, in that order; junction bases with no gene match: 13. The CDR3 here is CASSFLDRDLGDYEQYF. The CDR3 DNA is TGTGCCAGCAGTTTTTTGGACAGGGACCTCGGCGACTACGAGCAGTACTTC.

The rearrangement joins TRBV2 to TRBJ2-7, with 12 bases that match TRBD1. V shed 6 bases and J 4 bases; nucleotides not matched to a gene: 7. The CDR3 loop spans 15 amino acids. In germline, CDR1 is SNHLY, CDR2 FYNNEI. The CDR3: CASRAGTGGYYEQYF. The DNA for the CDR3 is TGTGCCAGCAGAGCCGGGACAGGGGGCTATTACGAGCAGTACTTC.

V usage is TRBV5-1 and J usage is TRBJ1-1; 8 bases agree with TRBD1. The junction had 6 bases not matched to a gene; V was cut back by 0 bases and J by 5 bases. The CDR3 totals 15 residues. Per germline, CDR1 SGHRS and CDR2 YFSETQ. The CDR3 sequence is CASSLAGQGWTEAFF. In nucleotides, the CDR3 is TGCGCCAGCAGCTTGGCCGGACAGGGATGGACTGAAGCTTTCTTT.

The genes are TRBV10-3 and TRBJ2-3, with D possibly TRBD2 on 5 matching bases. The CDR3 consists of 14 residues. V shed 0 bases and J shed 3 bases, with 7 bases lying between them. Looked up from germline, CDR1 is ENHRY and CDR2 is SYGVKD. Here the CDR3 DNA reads TGTGCCATCAGTGAGTCGGGAGAGACAGATACGCAGTATTTT. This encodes CAISESGETDTQYF.

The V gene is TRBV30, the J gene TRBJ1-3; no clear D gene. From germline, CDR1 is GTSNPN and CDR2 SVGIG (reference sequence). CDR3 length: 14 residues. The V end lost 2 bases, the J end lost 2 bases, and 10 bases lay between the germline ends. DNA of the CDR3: TGTGCCTGGAGTCTGCGGGATCCTGGAAACACCATATATTTT. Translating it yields CAWSLRDPGNTIYF.

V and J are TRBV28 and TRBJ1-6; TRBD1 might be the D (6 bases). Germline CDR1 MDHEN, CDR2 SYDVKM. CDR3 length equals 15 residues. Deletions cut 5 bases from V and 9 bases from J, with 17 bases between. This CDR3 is CASSPARDTISPLHF. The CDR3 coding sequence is TGTGCCAGCAGTCCCGCCCGGGACACAATTTCACCCCTCCACTTT.

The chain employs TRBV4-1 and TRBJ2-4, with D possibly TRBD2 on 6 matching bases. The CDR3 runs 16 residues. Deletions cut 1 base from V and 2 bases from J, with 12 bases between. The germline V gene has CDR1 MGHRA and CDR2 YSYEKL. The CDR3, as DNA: TGCGCCAGCAGCCAAGCGGAGGGGCCGACCAAAAACATTCAGTACTTC. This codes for CASSQAEGPTKNIQYF.

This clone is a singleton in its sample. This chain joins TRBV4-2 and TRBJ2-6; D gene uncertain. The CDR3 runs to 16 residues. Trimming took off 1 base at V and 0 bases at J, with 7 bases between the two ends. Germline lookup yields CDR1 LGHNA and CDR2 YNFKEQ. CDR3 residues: CASSQVSTSGANVLTF. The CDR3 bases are TGTGCCAGCAGCCAAGTAAGCACCTCTGGGGCCAACGTCCTGACTTTC.

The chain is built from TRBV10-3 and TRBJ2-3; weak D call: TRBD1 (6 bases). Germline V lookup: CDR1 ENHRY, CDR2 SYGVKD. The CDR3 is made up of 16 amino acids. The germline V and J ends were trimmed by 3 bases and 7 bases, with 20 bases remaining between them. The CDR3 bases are TGTGCCATCAGTGATCCTGGGGGCGGCCGGCAGAATACGCAGTATTTT. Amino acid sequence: CAISDPGGGRQNTQYF.